Each of the 27 T cell receptor beta chains below was sequenced from the same sample in a study of CD8+ T cells in alopecia areata. In each case, RNA was isolated and then reverse transcribed into cDNA as the sequencing template. Repertoires were generated with immunoSEQ multiplex PCR, while TCRdb's copy carries only in-frame clones and drops some. The sample includes almost 250,000 clones, about two thirds of them seen just once. The sample consisted of CD4+ T cells sorted from blood, taken at week 0. The receptors derive from a human donor with alopecia areata.

Comment on this clone: This CDR3 is also generated by other DNA sequences in the sample. The chain couples TRBV30 to TRBJ2-5; D is perhaps TRBD1 (6 bases). The ends were cut back, 2 bases at V and 5 bases at J, with 9 bases in the middle. This CDR3 is 12 amino acids long. Germline CDR1 reads GTSNPN; CDR2 reads SVGIG (reference sequence). The DNA of the CDR3 is TGTGCCTGGAGTCCTAGGGGGGAGACCCAGTACTTC. Its translation is CAWSPRGETQYF.

The genes are TRBV27 and TRBJ1-2, with no clear D. Deletions cut 4 bases from V and 4 bases from J, with 10 bases between. This CDR3 is built from 13 residues. Germline V gene data show CDR1 as MNHEY and CDR2 as SMNVEV (reference sequence). The CDR3, as DNA: TGTGCCAGCAGTTCAATAGGGCGCTATGGCTACACCTTC. This encodes CASSSIGRYGYTF.

The J gene is TRBJ1-6, the V gene TRBV11-3, with a weak D call TRBD1 (6 bases). The germline V and J ends were trimmed by 10 bases and 5 bases, with 15 bases remaining between them. This CDR3 region has 14 residues. Germline-derived CDR1 and CDR2 are SGHNT and YENEEA. The CDR3 region is CAMEGVGNNSPLHF. DNA of the CDR3: TGTGCCATGGAGGGGGTTGGTAATAATTCACCCCTCCACTTT.

The chain links TRBV2 to TRBJ2-7; D possibly corresponds to TRBD1 (5 bases). Deletions cut 8 bases from V and 1 base from J, with 15 bases between. CDR1 and CDR2 (germline): SNHLY, FYNNEI. The CDR3 has 14 residues. CDR3 nucleotide sequence: TGTGCCAGCCGGGCAGGGCGCAAATCCTACGAGCAGTACTTC. Protein: CASRAGRKSYEQYF.

The V gene is TRBV5-4, the J gene TRBJ2-1; D may be TRBD2 (6 bases). Trimming removed 0 bases from V and 5 bases from J, with 15 bases in between. Germline CDR1 and CDR2: SGHNT and YYREEE (reference sequence). CDR3 length: 16 amino acids. The CDR3 DNA follows: TGTGCCAGCAGCTTGGCCGGGGTAGCGGTCCACAATGAGCAGTTCTTC. It encodes CASSLAGVAVHNEQFF.

The chain uses TRBV29-1 and TRBJ1-2; TRBD1 matches at 7 bases. With 4 bases clipped from V and 2 bases from J, the junction kept 1 base outside the gene matches. The germline V gene encodes CDR1 SQVTM and CDR2 ANQGSEA. The CDR3 runs to 12 residues. The CDR3 spells CSVAGQNYGYTF. For the CDR3, the DNA is TGCAGCGTTGCGGGACAGAACTATGGCTACACCTTC.

Of note for this clone: This sequence may be a read error, since a much larger clone differs from it by one base. The rearrangement links TRBV7-9 to TRBJ1-5, with no clear D. The V end lost 1 base, the J end lost 5 bases, and 3 bases lay between the germline ends. Germline loops: CDR1 SEHNR, CDR2 FQNEAQ (reference sequence). This CDR3 region has 12 residues. The CDR3: CASSLEDQPQHF. The CDR3 DNA reads TGTGCCAGCAGCTTAGAGGATCAGCCCCAGCATTTT.

In regard to this clone: Other DNA sequences in the same sample also yield this CDR3. This rearrangement joins TRBV5-1 to TRBJ2-5; D is unresolved. V lost 0 bases and J 2 bases, leaving 8 bases between the germline ends. Germline CDR1 SGHRS, CDR2 YFSETQ. The CDR3 is 14 amino acids. The CDR3 DNA follows: TGCGCCAGCAGCTTGGAAGGAGCTCAAGAGACCCAGTACTTC. Amino acid sequence: CASSLEGAQETQYF.

This chain joins TRBV9 and TRBJ2-5; tentatively, D is TRBD1 (7 bases). V was cut by 4 bases and J by 5 bases, with 15 bases left in between. Germline V lookup: CDR1 SGDLS, CDR2 YYNGEE. The CDR3 is made up of 14 amino acids. CDR3 sequence reads: CASSKRTGGETQYF. In DNA, the CDR3 is TGTGCCAGCAGCAAACGGACAGGAGGGGAGACCCAGTACTTC.

The CDR3 protein is CASSFGGLRTGELFF. CDR3 DNA: TGTGCCAGCAGCTTTGGCGGACTGCGGACCGGGGAGCTGTTTTTT. The genes are TRBV7-3 and TRBJ2-2; weak D call: TRBD2 (5 bases). Germline V gene data show CDR1 as SGHTA and CDR2 as FQGTGA. The CDR3 consists of 15 residues. V was trimmed by 3 bases and J by 5 bases, leaving 13 bases between them.

The chain has TRBV5-1 and TRBJ2-2; tentatively, D is TRBD1 (6 bases). Germline CDR1 and CDR2: SGHRS and YFSETQ. This CDR3 has 14 residues. V dropped 4 bases and J dropped 7 bases, with 14 bases sitting between them. CDR3 DNA: TGCGCCAGCAGCCTCCAGGGGCCTTACGGGGAGCTGTTTTTT. It translates to CASSLQGPYGELFF.

CDR3 region: CASSFSSVGGYTF. CDR3 nucleotide sequence: TGTGCCAGCAGTTTTTCAAGCGTGGGCGGCTACACCTTC. This rearrangement joins TRBV27 to TRBJ1-2; no clear D. Trimming stripped 3 bases from V and 8 bases from J, with 13 bases between. Germline loops: CDR1 MNHEY, CDR2 SMNVEV (reference sequence). The CDR3 contains 13 residues.

The J gene is TRBJ1-4, the V gene TRBV20-1, with a weak D call TRBD1 (6 bases). The germline CDR1 and CDR2 sequences are DFQATT and SNEGSKA (reference sequence). Trimming stripped 3 bases from V and 13 bases from J, with 12 bases between. The CDR3 runs to 11 residues. The CDR3: CSARLQGLLFF. CDR3 nucleotides: TGCAGTGCTAGGCTACAGGGATTACTGTTTTTT.

This clone was seen a few times. CDR3: CASSVGAQGTGELFF. CDR3 nucleotides: TGTGCCAGCAGCGTAGGAGCTCAGGGCACCGGGGAGCTGTTTTTT. V usage is TRBV9 and J usage is TRBJ2-2; D might be TRBD1 (5 bases). Germline V gene lookup returns CDR1 SGDLS and CDR2 YYNGEE. The length of the CDR3 is 15 residues. The germline V and J ends were trimmed by 0 bases and 4 bases, with 10 bases remaining between them.

The chain joins TRBV29-1 to TRBJ2-2; 9 positions match TRBD1. Germline V gives CDR1 SQVTM, CDR2 ANQGSEA. The CDR3 is 13 residues long. V trimming: 8 bases; J trimming: 8 bases; junction bases outside the gene matches: 9. The CDR3, as DNA: TGCAGCTGCGGGACAGGGATTGTAGGGGAGCTGTTTTTT. Translated: CSCGTGIVGELFF.

This clone was picked up a small number of times. The V gene is TRBV4-1, the J gene TRBJ1-6; 9 bases map to TRBD1. The J segment lost 9 bases and the V segment lost 3 bases, leaving 6 bases of the junction unmatched. This CDR3 has 15 residues. The germline gives CDR1 MGHRA, CDR2 YSYEKL. CDR3: CASSHEDRGSSPLHF. The CDR3 DNA follows: TGCGCCAGCAGCCATGAGGACAGGGGATCTTCACCCCTCCACTTT.

This clone was detected a few times. Other DNA variants within this sample encode the same CDR3. This chain connects TRBV29-1 to TRBJ2-2, with 11 positions matching TRBD1. V lost 7 bases, J lost 5 bases, and 3 bases stayed unmatched. From germline, CDR1 is SQVTM and CDR2 ANQGSEA. There are 13 residues in the CDR3. CDR3 loop: CSAGTGGTGELFF. In DNA, the CDR3 is TGCAGCGCCGGGACAGGGGGAACCGGGGAGCTGTTTTTT.

Here the CDR3 reads CASSSTSGPYNEQFF. For the CDR3, the DNA is TGTGCCAGCAGCTCGACTAGCGGGCCTTACAATGAGCAGTTCTTC. The chain uses TRBV7-9 and TRBJ2-1; 10 bases agree with TRBD2. Germline assignment: CDR1 SEHNR and CDR2 FQNEAQ (reference sequence). The V gene end was trimmed by 4 bases and the J gene end by 4 bases; junction bases not matched to a gene: 4. This CDR3 has 15 residues.

The sample holds a few counts of this clone. The chain employs TRBV29-1 and TRBJ2-5, with a possible D match to TRBD1 (6 bases). The CDR3 length is 15 residues. V lost 4 bases and J 3 bases, leaving 18 bases between the germline ends. CDR1 SQVTM and CDR2 ANQGSEA come from the germline V gene. The chain's CDR3 is CSVAGTRTTEETQYF. CDR3 in DNA: TGCAGCGTTGCAGGGACAAGGACGACCGAAGAGACCCAGTACTTC. The variable domain in full, completed from reference TRBV29-1 and TRBJ2-5, reads SAVISQKPSRDICQRGTSLTIQCQVDSQVTMMFWYRQQPGQSLTLIATANQGSEATYESGFVIDKFPISRPNLTFSTLTVSNMSPEDSSIYLCSVAGTRTTEETQYFGPGTRLLVL.

The chain joins TRBV4-2 to TRBJ2-7; TRBD2 aligns across 9 bases. From germline, CDR1 is LGHNA and CDR2 YNFKEQ. This CDR3 region has 15 residues. With 1 base clipped from V and 7 bases from J, the junction kept 8 bases outside the gene matches. This CDR3 is CASSQGLAGTGEQYF. The CDR3 DNA follows: TGTGCCAGCAGCCAAGGGCTAGCGGGGACGGGTGAGCAGTACTTC.

In DNA, the CDR3 is TGTGCCAGCAGTTTATACGTCGATCAGCCCCAGCATTTT. It translates to CASSLYVDQPQHF. V gene TRBV27 combines with J gene TRBJ1-5; no clear D gene. This CDR3 has 13 amino acids. The ends were cut back, 1 base at V and 5 bases at J, with 6 bases in the middle. The germline CDR1 and CDR2 sequences are MNHEY and SMNVEV (reference sequence).

V is TRBV29-1 and J is TRBJ1-1; 7 positions agree with TRBD1. This CDR3 is built from 13 residues. CDR1 and CDR2 (germline): SQVTM, ANQGSEA. The trim removed 4 bases at V and 3 bases at J, leaving 5 bases unmatched. CDR3 sequence: CSVGRQGDTEAFF. CDR3 bases: TGCAGCGTTGGGAGACAGGGTGACACTGAAGCTTTCTTT.

As concerns this clone: Distinct nucleotide sequences in the sample also encode this CDR3. The chain is built from TRBV30 and TRBJ1-5, with D possibly being TRBD1 (5 bases). This CDR3 has 14 amino acids. The V end lost 0 bases, the J end lost 4 bases, and 10 bases lay between the germline ends. The germline gives CDR1 GTSNPN, CDR2 SVGIG (reference sequence). CDR3 amino acids: CAWSVGRGNQPQHF. DNA for the CDR3: TGTGCCTGGAGTGTTGGTAGGGGAAATCAGCCCCAGCATTTT.

This clone has more than one count but fewer than ten. Other DNA variants within this sample encode the same CDR3. This chain joins TRBV5-1 and TRBJ2-3, with D perhaps matching TRBD2 (6 bases). Germline V CDR1 and CDR2: SGHRS, YFSETQ. The CDR3 is made up of 14 amino acids. Between the trimmed V and J ends, which lost 4 bases and 1 base, there was a span of 10 bases. CDR3 residues: CASSLGTGTDTQYF. DNA of the CDR3: TGCGCCAGCAGCCTCGGGACTGGCACAGATACGCAGTATTTT. The full variable domain, completed using reference TRBV5-1 and TRBJ2-3, is KAGVTQTPRYLIKTRGQQVTLSCSPISGHRSVSWYQQTPGQGLQFLFEYFSETQRNKGNFPGRFSGRQFSNSRSEMNVSTLELGDSALYLCASSLGTGTDTQYFGPGTRLTVL.

The chain uses TRBV25-1 and TRBJ1-6; D may be TRBD1 (5 bases). This CDR3 contains 15 residues. V gave up 1 base and J gave up 7 bases, with 11 bases separating them. Germline assignment: CDR1 MGHDK and CDR2 SYGVNS. The CDR3 is CASSELARENSPLHF. DNA of the CDR3: TGTGCCAGCAGTGAATTGGCCAGGGAGAATTCACCCCTCCACTTT.

This clone was observed a few times. This chain connects TRBV5-1 to TRBJ2-1; 8 bases agree with TRBD1. Germline trimming cut 6 bases from V and 6 bases from J; bases unmatched to any gene: 5. Per germline, CDR1 SGHRS and CDR2 YFSETQ. The CDR3 runs 13 residues. CDR3 in DNA: TGCGCCAGCAACATCCAGGGGGCCAATGAGCAGTTCTTC. Translating it yields CASNIQGANEQFF.

This rearrangement joins TRBV29-1 to TRBJ2-7; 9 nucleotides align to TRBD1. V lost 6 bases and J lost 6; bases outside the gene matches: 9. The CDR3 loop spans 13 amino acids. Germline V gene lookup returns CDR1 SQVTM and CDR2 ANQGSEA. The CDR3 sequence: CSVTGQGFFEQYF. The CDR3 nucleotides read TGCAGCGTCACGGGACAGGGATTTTTCGAGCAGTACTTC.